This TCR beta chain was retrieved from a study of blood T cell repertoires in COVID-19. CDR1 LGHDT and CDR2 YNNKEL come from the germline V gene (reference sequence). Trimming shortened V by 2 bases and J by 1 base, and 14 bases separated the two germline ends. The CDR3 totals 16 residues. In its sample, this clone was seen a few times. Libraries were prepared by immunoSEQ multiplex PCR; TCRdb keeps only in-frame clonotypes and omits some of them. The sample contains under 400,000 clones, around 86% of which appear only once. The clonotype comes from a woman aged 40 to 55 with acute COVID-19. This sequence joins TRBV3-1 (or the pseudogene TRBV3-2) and TRBJ2-5; no definite D call. Sequencing input: PBMCs or T cells enriched from blood (not recorded which). This chain's CDR3 is CASSQSRHPSQETQYF. DNA for the CDR3: TGTGCCAGCAGCCAAAGTAGACATCCAAGCCAAGAGACCCAGTACTTC.